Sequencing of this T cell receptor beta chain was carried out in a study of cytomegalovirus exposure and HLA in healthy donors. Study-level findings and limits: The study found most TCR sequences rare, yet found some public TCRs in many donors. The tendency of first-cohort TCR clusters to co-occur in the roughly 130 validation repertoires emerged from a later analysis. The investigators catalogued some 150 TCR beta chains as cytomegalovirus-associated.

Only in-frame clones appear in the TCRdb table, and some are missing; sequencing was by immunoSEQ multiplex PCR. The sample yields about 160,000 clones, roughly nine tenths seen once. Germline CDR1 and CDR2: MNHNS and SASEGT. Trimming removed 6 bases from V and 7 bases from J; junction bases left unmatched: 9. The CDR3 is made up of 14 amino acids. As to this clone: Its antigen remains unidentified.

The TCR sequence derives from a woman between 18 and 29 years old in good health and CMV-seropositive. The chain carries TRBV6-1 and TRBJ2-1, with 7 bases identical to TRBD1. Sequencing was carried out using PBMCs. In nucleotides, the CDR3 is TGTGCCAGCAGGGGCACCACAGGGGTGAATGAGCAGTTCTTC. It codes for CASRGTTGVNEQFF.